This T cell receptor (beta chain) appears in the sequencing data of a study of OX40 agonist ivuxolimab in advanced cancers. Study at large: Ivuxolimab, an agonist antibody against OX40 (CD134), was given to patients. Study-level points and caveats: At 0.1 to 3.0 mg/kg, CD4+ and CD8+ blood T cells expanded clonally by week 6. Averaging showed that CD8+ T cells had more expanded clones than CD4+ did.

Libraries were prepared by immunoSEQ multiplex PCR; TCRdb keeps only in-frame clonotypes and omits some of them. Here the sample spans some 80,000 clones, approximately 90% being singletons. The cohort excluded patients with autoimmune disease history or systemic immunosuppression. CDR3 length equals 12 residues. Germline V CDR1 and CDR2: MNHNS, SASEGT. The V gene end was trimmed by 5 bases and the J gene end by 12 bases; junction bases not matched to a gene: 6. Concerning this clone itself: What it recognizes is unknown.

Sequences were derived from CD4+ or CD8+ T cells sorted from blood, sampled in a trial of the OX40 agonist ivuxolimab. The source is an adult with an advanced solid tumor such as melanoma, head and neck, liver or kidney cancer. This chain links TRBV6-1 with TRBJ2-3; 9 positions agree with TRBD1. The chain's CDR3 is CASSLPGQGQYF. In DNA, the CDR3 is TGTGCCAGCAGTCTCCCGGGACAGGGTCAGTATTTT.